A selection of T cell receptor beta chains follows, all from one sample in a study of neurological immune-mediated disorders. TCRdb reprocessed the 5' RACE reads via MiXCR and lists one record per CDR3 protein. The sample shows about 65,000 distinct CDR3 sequences, around 4% of them seen only once. What was sequenced was PBMCs. The receptor set was obtained from a man aged 50-59 years with multiple sclerosis. Each CDR3 is given with its conserved first and last residue. A D gene is named only where the DNA matches it firmly. Where a row states a size, it is once, few, many or the class of an expanded clone; other rows omit it.

V gene,clone size,D gene,J gene,CDR3 DNA,CDR3 protein
TRBV5-1,.,TRBD2,TRBJ2-3,TGCGCCAGCACCACAAGGGGGACTAGCAGCACAGATACGCAGTATTTT,CASTTRGTSSTDTQYF
TRBV5-5,many,TRBD1,TRBJ2-2,TGTGCCAGCAGCCAACCGGACAGGGGGCTCACCGGGGAGCTGTTTTTT,CASSQPDRGLTGELFF
TRBV5-1,.,TRBD2,TRBJ2-3,TGCACCAGCAGCTTTGGACTAGCGGTGACAGATACGCAGTATTTT,CTSSFGLAVTDTQYF
TRBV15,many,.,TRBJ2-3,TGTGCCACCAGCAGAGATCTGAGGGGGGGAAGCACAGATACGCAGTATTTT,CATSRDLRGGSTDTQYF
TRBV6-1,many,.,TRBJ2-3,TGTGCCAGCAGTGAAGCCGGGTTGTTGGGCACAGATACGCAGTATTTT,CASSEAGLLGTDTQYF
TRBV7-8,many,TRBD1,TRBJ2-7,TGTGCCAGCAGCTTAGCTATGGCGTCAGGGGGTACCTACGAGCAGTACTTC,CASSLAMASGGTYEQYF
TRBV6-5,many,.,TRBJ1-1,TGTGCCAGCAGTTCCGCAGGGGTAACTGAAGCTTTCTTT,CASSSAGVTEAFF
TRBV6-5,many,.,TRBJ2-5,TGTGCCAGCGCCATCGGTCGTCCAGCTCGGGAGACCCAGTACTTC,CASAIGRPARETQYF
TRBV20-1,many,.,TRBJ1-1,TGCAGGGGGGCCGACCGGGACAATAGCGGTGAAGCTTTCTTT,CRGADRDNSGEAFF
TRBV5-1,few,.,TRBJ2-1,TGCGCCAGCAGCGAGGAGGTCCCGGGACTTAAGCAGTTCTTC,CASSEEVPGLKQFF
TRBV5-1,many,.,TRBJ1-1,TGCGCCAGCAGCTTAAGTAGCGGGGACACTGAAGCTTTCTTT,CASSLSSGDTEAFF
TRBV20-1,many,.,TRBJ2-1,TGCAGTGCTAGAGCACAGGGTTCAGTGTTCAATAATGAGCAGTTCTTC,CSARAQGSVFNNEQFF
TRBV6-5,many,.,TRBJ1-6,TGTGCCAGCAGTTACTACGGGACCCACACTTCACCCCTCAACTTT,CASSYYGTHTSPLNF
TRBV29-1,.,TRBD1,TRBJ1-2,TGCAGCGTTCGACGGACAGGGACCTATGGCTACACCTTC,CSVRRTGTYGYTF
TRBV9,many,.,TRBJ2-5,TGTGCCAGCAGCGTGCGGACGAGGGAGACCCAGTACTTC,CASSVRTRETQYF
TRBV18,few,TRBD1,TRBJ2-3,TGTGCCAGCTCACCGACAGGGGCCAGCACAGATACGCAGTATTTT,CASSPTGASTDTQYF
TRBV27,many,TRBD1,TRBJ1-2,TGTGCCAGCAGCCGTCGACAGGGGCCCTATGGCTACACCTTC,CASSRRQGPYGYTF
TRBV6-2/TRBV6-3,many,TRBD1,TRBJ1-5,TGTGCCAGCAGTCCGACAGGGACAGGCGGCAATCAGCCCCAGAATTTT,CASSPTGTGGNQPQNF
TRBV15,many,.,TRBJ2-1,TGTGCCACCAGCAGAGAGACCCCCAGCTCCTACAATGAGCAGTTCTTC,CATSRETPSSYNEQFF
TRBV7-9,many,.,TRBJ1-6,TGTGCCAGCAGCCCCCCCCGACAGAATTCACCCCTCCACTTT,CASSPPRQNSPLHF
TRBV2,many,.,TRBJ2-7,TGTGCCAGCAGATCATCCTACGAGCAGTACTTC,CASRSSYEQYF
TRBV5-1,few,.,TRBJ1-3,TGCGCCAGCAGCTCGGACTTCTCTGGAAACACCATATATTTT,CASSSDFSGNTIYF
TRBV12-3/TRBV12-4,many,.,TRBJ1-2,TGTGCCAGCAGTTTGGGTTCCCGGCGTTATGGCTACACCTTC,CASSLGSRRYGYTF
TRBV29-1,many,.,TRBJ1-1,TGCAGTGTCAAGGGGGGGTCTGCCACTGAAGCTTTCTTT,CSVKGGSATEAFF
TRBV6-5,many,TRBD2,TRBJ2-2,TGTGCCAGCACCAGGACTAGCGGGGGGATTTCGAACACCGGGGAGCTGTTTTTT,CASTRTSGGISNTGELFF
TRBV3-1,many,.,TRBJ1-2,TGTGCCAGCAGCCAAGCCGGCGGGTTTCAGAGAGAAACCTTC,CASSQAGGFQRETF
TRBV5-4,few,.,TRBJ1-2,TGTGCCAGCAGACCCGGGGACCCCATGACTGGCTACACCTTC,CASRPGDPMTGYTF
TRBV20-1,many,.,TRBJ1-2,TGCAGTGCTAGAGCCAGGGGCGATGGTGGCTACACCTTC,CSARARGDGGYTF
TRBV5-1,many,.,TRBJ2-7,TGCGCCAGCAGCTGGATCATCGGGAGCAGTAGCGAGCAGTACTTC,CASSWIIGSSSEQYF
TRBV12-3/TRBV12-4,many,TRBD1,TRBJ2-1,TGTGCCAGCAGTTTTGCTCCGGACAGGGCCAATGAGCAGTTCTTC,CASSFAPDRANEQFF
TRBV9,many,TRBD2,TRBJ2-1,TGTGCCAGCAGCATGGGACTAGCGGGGTACAATGAGCAGTTCTTC,CASSMGLAGYNEQFF
TRBV20-1,many,.,TRBJ1-5,TGCAGTGCTAGAGTCAGTATATATAGCAATCAGCCCCAGCATTTT,CSARVSIYSNQPQHF
TRBV5-1,many,.,TRBJ2-5,TGCGCCAGCAGCTTGCCCCCGGTTGGGGTAGGAGAGACCCAGTACTTC,CASSLPPVGVGETQYF
TRBV9,many,.,TRBJ2-3,TGTGCCAGCAGCGTAAGCTCCGGGGATACGCAGTATTTT,CASSVSSGDTQYF
TRBV28,many,TRBD1,TRBJ2-1,TGTGCCAGCAGCCAACCGGGACAGGGGGCCTACAATGAGCAGTTCTTC,CASSQPGQGAYNEQFF
TRBV18,.,.,TRBJ2-2,TGTGCCAGCTCACACGACCAGACAGGCTTGCTGAACACCGGGGAGCTGTTTTTT,CASSHDQTGLLNTGELFF
TRBV5-1,many,.,TRBJ2-3,TGCGCCAGCAGAACTAGAATAACAGATACGCAGTATTTT,CASRTRITDTQYF
TRBV5-1,many,TRBD2,TRBJ2-5,TGCGCCAGCAGCCCTTTGATTGGTAGCGGGGAAGAGACCCAGTACTTC,CASSPLIGSGEETQYF
TRBV7-2,many,.,TRBJ2-7,TGTGCCAGCAGCACACGGACTAATGAGCAGTACTTC,CASSTRTNEQYF
TRBV11-2,many,.,TRBJ2-1,TGTGCCAGCAGCCATCCCCGTTTGAATGAGCAGTTCTTC,CASSHPRLNEQFF
TRBV10-3,many,TRBD1,TRBJ1-1,TGTGCCATCAAGGGGACAGGGGGCCGCGGCACTGAAGCTTTCTTT,CAIKGTGGRGTEAFF
TRBV6-5,many,.,TRBJ2-3,TGTGCCAGCAGTTACTCGATCGGCGCGGGCGGGATCACAGATACGCAGTATTTT,CASSYSIGAGGITDTQYF
TRBV6-6,many,TRBD1,TRBJ2-4,TGTGCCAGCAGGGACAGGGGGGGACACGTAGCCAAAAACATTCAGTACTTC,CASRDRGGHVAKNIQYF
TRBV7-3,many,TRBD2,TRBJ2-2,TGTGCCAGCAGCTTCCTAGCGGGGGTAGTTCCCGGGGAGCTGTTTTTT,CASSFLAGVVPGELFF
TRBV11-2,many,.,TRBJ2-3,TGTGCCAGCAGCCGGAGGGTGGACCAGCTGCAGGCAGATACGCAGTATTTT,CASSRRVDQLQADTQYF